The source of this T cell receptor (beta chain) is a study of T cells in localized non-small cell lung cancer. CDR1 and CDR2 (germline): LNHDA, SQIVND (reference sequence). V dropped 3 bases and J dropped 3; count of bases not matched to a gene: 6. The CDR3 sequence is 15 residues long. Clones were read by immunoSEQ multiplex PCR, and TCRdb kept only the in-frame ones, dropping some. The data hold about 28,000 clones, with 92% observed a single time. The sequence was obtained from a woman aged 35 to 70 with stage III lung adenocarcinoma. The chain employs TRBV19 and TRBJ2-3; TRBD2 matches 7 bases. Source: peripheral blood mononuclear cells, taken before any cancer treatment. DNA of the CDR3: TGTGCCAGTAGTATCCAGCGGGGTATTACAGATACGCAGTATTTT. Translating gives CASSIQRGITDTQYF.